The 31 T cell receptor beta chains below all came from one sample that was sequenced in a study of molecular identifiers for immune sequencing clone quantification. TCRdb recomputed calls from the PCR reads with MiXCR, one row per CDR3 protein. This sample has just over 40,000 distinct CDR3 sequences; roughly 24% occur once, and the top ten carry about 0.91%. The sample taken for sequencing was naive CD8+ T cells from blood, with Jurkat cell RNA spiked in. The subset denotes: FACS-sorted CD8+CD4-CCR7+CD45RA+ naive T cells. These receptors came from a human donor in good health. Some libraries in this study had Jurkat cell RNA spiked in.

This clonotype was seen more than once but under ten times. The chain uses TRBV27 and TRBJ1-5; D remains ambiguous. Germline V gene sequence: CDR1 MNHEY, CDR2 SMNVEV (reference sequence). The CDR3 has 13 amino acids. Trimming removed 6 bases from V and 6 bases from J, with 12 bases in between. The CDR3 protein is CASSLRFGQPQHF. CDR3 DNA sequence: TGTGCCAGCAGCCTACGATTTGGTCAGCCCCAGCATTTT.

With regard to this clonotype: At one of its ends the junction is not consistent with the germline gene, which may arise from a read error. The J gene is TRBJ2-1, the V gene TRBV25-1; 10 bases fit TRBD2. CDR3 length equals 16 residues. CDR1 and CDR2 (germline): MGHDK, SYGVNS. CDR3 coding DNA: TGTGCCAGCAGTGAATTATCTAGCGGGAGTTACGGTGGGCAGTTCTTT. Protein product: CASSELSSGSYGGQFF. Supplemented by reference TRBV25-1 and TRBJ2-1, the full variable domain reads EADIYQTPRYLVIGTGKKITLECSQTMGHDKMYWYQQDPGMELHLIHYSYGVNSTEKGDLSSESTVSRIRTEHFPLTLESARPSHTSQYLCASSELSSGSYGGQFFGPGTRLTVL.

In this sample, this clonotype turned up many times. The chain combines TRBV20-1 with TRBJ2-4; D not resolved. This CDR3 has 11 amino acids. CDR1 and CDR2 (germline): DFQATT, SNEGSKA (reference sequence). The V end lost 7 bases, the J end lost 10 bases, and 14 bases lay between the germline ends. CDR3 residues: CSVVFGSIQYF. The CDR3, as DNA: TGCAGTGTAGTCTTTGGGTCGATTCAGTACTTC.

This clonotype has ten or more counts. The J gene is TRBJ2-3, the V gene TRBV6-2 or TRBV6-3; TRBD2 matches at 9 bases. This CDR3 spans 14 amino acids. The J segment lost 7 bases and the V segment lost 10 bases, leaving 12 bases of the junction unmatched. The germline V gene encodes CDR1 MNHEY and CDR2 SVGEGT. In DNA, the CDR3 is TGTGCCACCGAGGGGACTAGCTTGTTCAATACGCAGTATTTT. Its protein is CATEGTSLFNTQYF.

This clonotype showed up many times. The genes are TRBV29-1 and TRBJ2-5, with D perhaps TRBD1 or TRBD2 (6 bases each). The CDR3 runs 12 residues. The germline CDR1 and CDR2 sequences are SQVTM and ANQGSEA. Trimming removed 5 bases at V and 3 bases at J, with 10 bases between. CDR3 sequence: CSVSRGEETQYF. The CDR3, as DNA: TGCAGCGTTTCAAGGGGGGAAGAGACCCAGTACTTC.

Comment on this clonotype: One end of the junction does not line up with germline, which may come from a read error. The J gene is TRBJ1-1, the V gene TRBV4-2; D not resolved. CDR3 length: 13 amino acids. The germline V gene has CDR1 LGHNA and CDR2 YNFKEQ. The CDR3 nucleotides read TGTGCCAGCAGCCAAGAGGGGAACACTGAAACTTTCTTT. Protein product: CASSQEGNTETFF.

Details on this clonotype: One end of the junction does not line up with germline, which may come from a read error. The genes are TRBV4-1 and TRBJ1-6; D perhaps matches TRBD1 (6 bases). This CDR3 is 15 amino acids long. Germline V gene sequence: CDR1 MGHRA, CDR2 YSYEKL. This chain's CDR3 is CACSQDRGGGSPLHF. DNA for the CDR3: TGCGCCTGCAGCCAAGATCGGGGGGGCGGTTCACCCCTCCACTTT.

Comments on this clonotype: It may be a read error: a sequence one base away is much more abundant. This chain connects TRBV3-1 to TRBJ2-3, with 10 nucleotides matching TRBD1. CDR3 length equals 13 residues. Germline V CDR1 and CDR2: LGHDT, YNNKEL (reference sequence). The CDR3 nucleotides read TGTGCCAGCGGGACAGGGGTGACAGTTACGCAGTATTTT. Translating it yields CASGTGVTVTQYF.

This clonotype has at least ten counts. The V and J genes are TRBV5-1 and TRBJ2-3; D is perhaps TRBD1 or TRBD2 (5 bases each). Germline V CDR1 and CDR2: SGHRS, YFSETQ. This CDR3 contains 16 residues. Trimming stripped 4 bases from V and 0 bases from J, with 15 bases between. CDR3 region: CASSKGPGMSTDTQYF. The CDR3 region has the DNA TGCGCCAGCAGCAAGGGACCGGGGATGAGCACAGATACGCAGTATTTT.

This clonotype was seen at least ten times. This chain joins TRBV6-2 or TRBV6-3 and TRBJ1-5, with TRBD1 matching 7 bases. This CDR3 comprises 15 residues. J was trimmed by 1 base and V by 5 bases; bases with no gene match: 5. CDR1 is MNHEY, CDR2 SVGEGT, per germline. The CDR3 loop is CASSQGQVSNQPQHF. CDR3 nucleotides: TGTGCCAGCAGTCAAGGACAGGTCAGCAATCAGCCCCAGCATTTT.

On this clonotype itself: One end of the junction does not line up with germline, which may come from a read error. This chain connects TRBV14 to TRBJ2-7, with D possibly being TRBD1 or TRBD2 (5 bases each). Germline CDR1 and CDR2: SGHDN and FVKESK. The CDR3 sequence is 13 residues long. This CDR3 is CASSQERGYEHYF. CDR3 DNA sequence: TGTGCCAGCAGCCAAGAACGGGGCTACGAGCATTACTTC. The variable domain in full, with the rest retrieved from reference TRBV14 and TRBJ2-7, is EAGVTQFPSHSVIEKGQTVTLRCDPISGHDNLYWYRRVMGKEIKFLLHFVKESKQDESGMPNNRFLAERTGGTYSTLKVQPAELEDSGVYFCASSQERGYEHYFGPGTRLTVT.

This clonotype showed up many times. CDR3 residues: CAWSAYTDTQYF. Here the CDR3 DNA reads TGTGCCTGGAGTGCCTACACAGATACGCAGTATTTT. V gene TRBV30 combines with J gene TRBJ2-3; D remains unclear. Trimming pared 1 base from V and 2 bases from J, leaving 4 bases between. The germline CDR1 and CDR2 sequences are GTSNPN and SVGIG (reference sequence). The CDR3 length is 12 residues.

This clonotype qualifies as medium-sized (0.01 to 0.1%). The chain recombines TRBV28 with TRBJ2-3; 8 nucleotides align to TRBD2. CDR1 and CDR2 from the germline V gene are MDHEN and SYDVKM. V was clipped by 3 bases and J by 6 bases; unmatched bases: 11. The CDR3 is 16 amino acids. Here the CDR3 reads CASSLSSGAPLDTQYF. The CDR3 coding sequence is TGTGCCAGCAGTTTGAGTAGCGGGGCCCCTTTGGATACGCAGTATTTT.

This clonotype was detected only a few times. This sequence joins TRBV30 and TRBJ1-3; D may be TRBD1 (5 bases). The V end lost 0 bases, the J end lost 6 bases, and 12 bases lay between the germline ends. In germline, CDR1 is GTSNPN, CDR2 SVGIG (reference sequence). The CDR3 runs to 14 residues. CDR3 sequence reads: CAWSVRVGQNTIYF. The CDR3 nucleotides are TGTGCCTGGAGTGTACGGGTAGGACAAAACACCATATATTTT.

About this clonotype itself: A much larger clone differs by one base, so this may be a read error. This chain connects TRBV24-1 to TRBJ2-2; tentatively, D is TRBD2 (6 bases). CDR1 is KGHDR and CDR2 is SFDVKD in the germline V gene. This CDR3 spans 12 amino acids. In DNA, the CDR3 is TGTGCCGTAGGGCGGGCCACCGGGGGGCTGTTTTTT. The encoded protein is CAVGRATGGLFF.

This clonotype was found many times. The chain couples TRBV4-1 to TRBJ1-2; D is perhaps TRBD1 (6 bases). The germline gives CDR1 MGHRA, CDR2 YSYEKL. Trimming took 0 bases from V and 2 from J, leaving 19 bases between them. This CDR3 has 18 residues. CDR3 amino acids: CASSQDPFPGQLNYGYTF. The CDR3 nucleotides read TGCGCCAGCAGCCAAGACCCGTTCCCGGGACAACTAAACTATGGCTACACCTTC.

This clonotype was counted only a few times. The rearrangement links TRBV20-1 to TRBJ2-7; 9 bases map to TRBD2. Germline V lookup: CDR1 DFQATT, CDR2 SNEGSKA (reference sequence). The V and J ends lost 1 base and 2 bases, in that order; junction bases with no gene match: 3. The length of the CDR3 is 14 residues. The DNA for the CDR3 is TGCAGTGCTAGAGGGACTAGCGCGACCTACGAGCAGTACTTC. Translating gives CSARGTSATYEQYF.

This clonotype was picked up one time. This chain joins TRBV12-3 or TRBV12-4 and TRBJ2-2, with 7 bases aligning to TRBD2. The CDR3 sequence is 14 residues long. Trimming at V came to 6 bases and at J to 1 base, leaving 2 bases not matched to a gene. The CDR3 nucleotides are TGTGCCAGCAGAGCGGGGAGGAACACCGGGGAGCTGTTTTTT. This translates into CASRAGRNTGELFF.

Comments on this clonotype: It may be a read error: a sequence one base away is much more abundant. V usage is TRBV7-9 and J usage is TRBJ2-3; 10 bases line up with TRBD2. Germline values: CDR1 SEHNR, CDR2 FQNEAQ (reference sequence). This CDR3 has 15 amino acids. The CDR3 reads CVSSFLAGATDTQYF. The CDR3 nucleotides read TGTGTCAGCAGTTTTCTAGCGGGAGCGACAGATACGCAGTATTTT.

A note on this clonotype: This may be a read error: a much more frequent sequence differs by one nucleotide. The V and J genes are TRBV4-1 and TRBJ1-1, with D maybe TRBD1 (5 bases). Germline-derived CDR1 and CDR2 are MGHRA and YSYEKL. The CDR3 is made up of 13 amino acids. CDR3 loop: CASGQTQGTEAFF. Here the CDR3 DNA reads TGCGCCAGCGGCCAAACGCAGGGCACTGAAGCTTTCTTT.

Worth noting for this clonotype: A much more abundant neighbour one base away suggests this may be a read error. The chain has TRBV29-1 and TRBJ1-2; TRBD1 matches 8 bases. The CDR3 is made up of 15 amino acids. Trimming took 6 bases from V and 8 from J; bases not matched to a gene: 17. The germline CDR1 and CDR2 sequences are SQVTM and ANQGSEA. CDR3 sequence reads: CSVPTPAGQGGGYTF. CDR3 in DNA: TGCAGCGTACCCACCCCGGCCGGACAGGGTGGGGGCTACACCTTC.

Notes on this clonotype: The junction shows a germline mismatch at one end, possibly a read error. J is TRBJ2-7 and V is TRBV4-2; D unresolved. The germline CDR1 and CDR2 sequences are LGHNA and YNFKEQ. The CDR3 spans 14 residues. CDR3 region: CARSPLGETGEPYF. The DNA of the CDR3 is TGTGCCCGCAGCCCCCTCGGCGAAACTGGCGAGCCGTACTTC.

This clonotype was seen many times. This chain connects TRBV10-2 to TRBJ1-4; maybe TRBD1 (5 bases). This CDR3 has 14 residues. Looked up from germline, CDR1 is WSHSY and CDR2 is SAAADI. The V gene lost 8 bases and the J gene lost 3 bases, with 13 bases spanning the gap. CDR3 in amino acids: CASGVGPANEKLFF. In DNA form, the CDR3 reads TGCGCCAGCGGGGTGGGGCCCGCTAATGAAAAACTGTTTTTT.

This clonotype was counted at least ten times. The rearrangement links TRBV7-9 to TRBJ2-3; D is possibly TRBD1 or TRBD2 (6 bases each). The CDR3 is 17 amino acids. CDR1 is SEHNR, CDR2 FQNEAQ, per germline (reference sequence). The V gene lost 0 bases and the J gene lost 2 bases, with 15 bases spanning the gap. The CDR3 is CASSLALGGVNTDTQYF. The CDR3 DNA follows: TGTGCCAGCAGCTTAGCGCTGGGGGGCGTAAACACAGATACGCAGTATTTT.

There are many counts of this clonotype. The chain uses TRBV5-1 and TRBJ1-1; no reliable D call. This CDR3 region has 13 residues. V lost 0 bases, J lost 2 bases, and 5 bases lay in between. Germline assignment: CDR1 SGHRS and CDR2 YFSETQ. The CDR3 coding sequence is TGCGCCAGCAGCTTGGAGCTAAACACTGAAGCTTTCTTT. As protein: CASSLELNTEAFF. The full variable domain, rest sourced from reference TRBV5-1 and TRBJ1-1, is KAGVTQTPRYLIKTRGQQVTLSCSPISGHRSVSWYQQTPGQGLQFLFEYFSETQRNKGNFPGRFSGRQFSNSRSEMNVSTLELGDSALYLCASSLELNTEAFFGQGTRLTVV.

This clonotype was seen ten or more times. The V call is TRBV28, the J call TRBJ1-6, with D uncertain. The germline V gene has CDR1 MDHEN and CDR2 SYDVKM. CDR3 length: 16 amino acids. The V end was cut by 4 bases, the J end by 4 bases, with 14 bases between. As DNA, the CDR3 is TGTGCCAGCAGTTCGCCCCTAACACCTTATAATTCACCCCTCCACTTT. This encodes CASSSPLTPYNSPLHF.

The chain employs TRBV6-5 and TRBJ2-1; 9 bases are a match to TRBD2. This CDR3 has 14 residues. Per germline, CDR1 MNHEY and CDR2 SVGAGI. Losses at the gene ends were 4 bases for V and 6 bases for J; bases not matched to a gene: 4. The CDR3 loop reads CASSFSGRGNEQFF. The CDR3 region has the DNA TGTGCCAGCAGTTTTAGCGGGAGAGGCAATGAGCAGTTCTTC.

This clonotype was observed at least ten times. The chain has TRBV28 and TRBJ2-5; TRBD2 matches at 13 bases. V dropped 10 bases and J dropped 4; count of bases not matched to a gene: 12. This CDR3 is 16 amino acids long. Germline loops: CDR1 MDHEN, CDR2 SYDVKM. The CDR3 is CATQFGTSGRGETQYF. The CDR3 coding sequence is TGTGCCACCCAGTTTGGTACTAGCGGGAGGGGAGAGACCCAGTACTTC.

This clonotype was seen a handful of times. V gene TRBV7-3 combines with J gene TRBJ2-1; D tentatively fits TRBD1 or TRBD2 (5 bases each). This CDR3 has 13 amino acids. The germline V gene has CDR1 SGHTA and CDR2 FQGTGA. V lost 4 bases and J lost 6, with 10 bases in between. This CDR3 reads CASSSSGTNEQFF. The CDR3 region has the DNA TGTGCCAGCAGCTCCTCTGGGACCAATGAGCAGTTCTTC.

The table lists this clonotype with many counts. V usage is TRBV19 and J usage is TRBJ1-1; D possibly corresponds to TRBD1 (6 bases). CDR1 and CDR2 (germline): LNHDA, SQIVND (reference sequence). The V gene lost 4 bases and the J gene lost 11 bases, with 11 bases spanning the gap. The CDR3 consists of 11 residues. CDR3: CASSNGQKAFF. The CDR3 DNA sequence: TGTGCCAGTAGTAACGGACAGAAGGCTTTCTTT.

This clonotype has a count of ten or more. The J gene is TRBJ2-1, the V gene TRBV28, with D maybe TRBD1 (6 bases). Trimming left V 8 bases short and J 8 bases short, with 16 bases between. The germline V gene encodes CDR1 MDHEN and CDR2 SYDVKM. This CDR3 is 13 amino acids long. The CDR3 protein is CASEGTNSDEQFF. As DNA, the CDR3 is TGTGCCAGCGAGGGGACAAATTCGGATGAGCAGTTCTTC.